This T cell receptor beta chain was observed in a study of read filtering for tumor transcriptome and immune sequencing (dated by TCRdb to the early 2020s). Broadly, across the study: The cohort had around 18 male and approximately 13 female patients with a mean age of about 66 years, ranging from roughly 40 to 90. One main goal was a read-filtering strategy for immune repertoire data, in particular deciding whether clonotypes backed by only one read should be removed. TCR-region mapped reads per sample ranged from about 4.05 to 11 million with IR-seq versus only about 75 to 1,400 with RNA-seq. The study compared TCR repertoires from targeted immune repertoire sequencing and bulk whole-transcriptome sequencing run on the same bone marrow samples. After DNase treatment, whole-transcriptome libraries were prepared using the TruSeq RNA Access Library Prep Kit. Under revised international staging, roughly eight patients fell into R-ISS I, 16 into R-ISS II and roughly 7 into R-ISS III. Paper-wide results and their limitations: When single-read clonotypes were removed, the proportions of shared clonotypes in IR-seq and RNA-seq correlated more strongly. In IR-seq, single-read clonotypes were roughly 84% of clonotypes but approximately 4% of total reads; in RNA-seq they were 74.6% of clonotypes and 35% to 55% of reads. The sorted CD138-negative fraction was not purified T cells but a mixed bone marrow immune population. Compared with RNA-seq, IR-seq captured clonotypes at much higher depth and more reliably, and a smaller IR-seq throughput was enough to identify most shared clonotypes.

Every patient had bone marrow sampled at the time of active disease. Ficoll-Hypaque density gradient centrifugation was used to isolate the bone marrow mononuclear cells. Myeloma plasma cells were removed and CD138-negative cells were collected by negative selection after labeling with CD138 magnetic microbeads on a MACS separator. Flow cytometry on an Attune NxT with CD138 antibodies was used to check the purity of the isolated cells. Total RNA was extracted using TRIzol reagent and was quantified on a NanoDrop spectrophotometer. For each patient, paired RNA-seq and IR-seq were run on the CD138-negative bone marrow sample from that patient. TCR libraries were built from approximately 400 ng RNA with the Immunoverse kit, using molecular barcoded adaptors covering alpha/delta and beta/gamma chains. TCR library preparation used the same RNA that was used for transcriptome sequencing. Sequencing of TCR libraries was carried out on an Illumina HiSeq 4000 with 2 x 150 cycles. Per the authors' processing: With MiXCR, TCR reads were aligned to human V, D, J and C references and assembled into CDR3 clonotypes, with quality filtering and error correction included. The tcR package in R was used for analysis of clonotype counts and gene usage diversity. For inspection of raw mapping reads, RNA-seq reads were mapped by STAR aligner version 2.5.3a onto GRCh37 of the human genome. IR-seq fastq files were randomly downsampled with Seqtk 1.3 to test the effect of sequencing depth on detected clonotypes. TCRdb trimmed the raw reads at Q25, called clones with MiXCR and kept productive beta chains. Identical CDR3 protein sequences are pooled into one entry, listed with their most common genes and DNA. V and J calls and clone size were set by TCRdb, not the authors. The sample records over 50,000 distinct CDR3 sequences, roughly a fifth of which are singletons. The top ten constitute roughly 10% of the sample.

The CDR3 numbers 15 residues from cysteine through phenylalanine. Left in the record is the CDR3 DNA by itself, 45 bases read in frame from the first base. Relative to germline, V is 6 bases shorter and J is 3 bases shorter, with 17 bases between their ends. From a lookup of the germline V gene, CDR1 and CDR2 are SGHVS and FNYEAQ. This clonotype appeared many times. It has no known antigen specificity. The sample holds no much larger clone one base away, and base qualities are not on file. Recombination joined TRBV7-6 with TRBJ2-5, and possibly TRBD2, on 5 matching bases. The sequenced material came from a population of CD138-negative cells sorted from bone marrow. What this sample's cell subset or site label stands for: bone marrow mononuclear cells depleted of CD138+ plasma/myeloma cells by negative magnetic selection. The sequence was collected from a donor aged 40 or over with multiple myeloma. The CDR3 region: CASRRSRRMEETQYF. The DNA sequence is given as TGTGCCAGCAGACGGAGCAGGAGGATGGAAGAGACCCAGTACTTC.